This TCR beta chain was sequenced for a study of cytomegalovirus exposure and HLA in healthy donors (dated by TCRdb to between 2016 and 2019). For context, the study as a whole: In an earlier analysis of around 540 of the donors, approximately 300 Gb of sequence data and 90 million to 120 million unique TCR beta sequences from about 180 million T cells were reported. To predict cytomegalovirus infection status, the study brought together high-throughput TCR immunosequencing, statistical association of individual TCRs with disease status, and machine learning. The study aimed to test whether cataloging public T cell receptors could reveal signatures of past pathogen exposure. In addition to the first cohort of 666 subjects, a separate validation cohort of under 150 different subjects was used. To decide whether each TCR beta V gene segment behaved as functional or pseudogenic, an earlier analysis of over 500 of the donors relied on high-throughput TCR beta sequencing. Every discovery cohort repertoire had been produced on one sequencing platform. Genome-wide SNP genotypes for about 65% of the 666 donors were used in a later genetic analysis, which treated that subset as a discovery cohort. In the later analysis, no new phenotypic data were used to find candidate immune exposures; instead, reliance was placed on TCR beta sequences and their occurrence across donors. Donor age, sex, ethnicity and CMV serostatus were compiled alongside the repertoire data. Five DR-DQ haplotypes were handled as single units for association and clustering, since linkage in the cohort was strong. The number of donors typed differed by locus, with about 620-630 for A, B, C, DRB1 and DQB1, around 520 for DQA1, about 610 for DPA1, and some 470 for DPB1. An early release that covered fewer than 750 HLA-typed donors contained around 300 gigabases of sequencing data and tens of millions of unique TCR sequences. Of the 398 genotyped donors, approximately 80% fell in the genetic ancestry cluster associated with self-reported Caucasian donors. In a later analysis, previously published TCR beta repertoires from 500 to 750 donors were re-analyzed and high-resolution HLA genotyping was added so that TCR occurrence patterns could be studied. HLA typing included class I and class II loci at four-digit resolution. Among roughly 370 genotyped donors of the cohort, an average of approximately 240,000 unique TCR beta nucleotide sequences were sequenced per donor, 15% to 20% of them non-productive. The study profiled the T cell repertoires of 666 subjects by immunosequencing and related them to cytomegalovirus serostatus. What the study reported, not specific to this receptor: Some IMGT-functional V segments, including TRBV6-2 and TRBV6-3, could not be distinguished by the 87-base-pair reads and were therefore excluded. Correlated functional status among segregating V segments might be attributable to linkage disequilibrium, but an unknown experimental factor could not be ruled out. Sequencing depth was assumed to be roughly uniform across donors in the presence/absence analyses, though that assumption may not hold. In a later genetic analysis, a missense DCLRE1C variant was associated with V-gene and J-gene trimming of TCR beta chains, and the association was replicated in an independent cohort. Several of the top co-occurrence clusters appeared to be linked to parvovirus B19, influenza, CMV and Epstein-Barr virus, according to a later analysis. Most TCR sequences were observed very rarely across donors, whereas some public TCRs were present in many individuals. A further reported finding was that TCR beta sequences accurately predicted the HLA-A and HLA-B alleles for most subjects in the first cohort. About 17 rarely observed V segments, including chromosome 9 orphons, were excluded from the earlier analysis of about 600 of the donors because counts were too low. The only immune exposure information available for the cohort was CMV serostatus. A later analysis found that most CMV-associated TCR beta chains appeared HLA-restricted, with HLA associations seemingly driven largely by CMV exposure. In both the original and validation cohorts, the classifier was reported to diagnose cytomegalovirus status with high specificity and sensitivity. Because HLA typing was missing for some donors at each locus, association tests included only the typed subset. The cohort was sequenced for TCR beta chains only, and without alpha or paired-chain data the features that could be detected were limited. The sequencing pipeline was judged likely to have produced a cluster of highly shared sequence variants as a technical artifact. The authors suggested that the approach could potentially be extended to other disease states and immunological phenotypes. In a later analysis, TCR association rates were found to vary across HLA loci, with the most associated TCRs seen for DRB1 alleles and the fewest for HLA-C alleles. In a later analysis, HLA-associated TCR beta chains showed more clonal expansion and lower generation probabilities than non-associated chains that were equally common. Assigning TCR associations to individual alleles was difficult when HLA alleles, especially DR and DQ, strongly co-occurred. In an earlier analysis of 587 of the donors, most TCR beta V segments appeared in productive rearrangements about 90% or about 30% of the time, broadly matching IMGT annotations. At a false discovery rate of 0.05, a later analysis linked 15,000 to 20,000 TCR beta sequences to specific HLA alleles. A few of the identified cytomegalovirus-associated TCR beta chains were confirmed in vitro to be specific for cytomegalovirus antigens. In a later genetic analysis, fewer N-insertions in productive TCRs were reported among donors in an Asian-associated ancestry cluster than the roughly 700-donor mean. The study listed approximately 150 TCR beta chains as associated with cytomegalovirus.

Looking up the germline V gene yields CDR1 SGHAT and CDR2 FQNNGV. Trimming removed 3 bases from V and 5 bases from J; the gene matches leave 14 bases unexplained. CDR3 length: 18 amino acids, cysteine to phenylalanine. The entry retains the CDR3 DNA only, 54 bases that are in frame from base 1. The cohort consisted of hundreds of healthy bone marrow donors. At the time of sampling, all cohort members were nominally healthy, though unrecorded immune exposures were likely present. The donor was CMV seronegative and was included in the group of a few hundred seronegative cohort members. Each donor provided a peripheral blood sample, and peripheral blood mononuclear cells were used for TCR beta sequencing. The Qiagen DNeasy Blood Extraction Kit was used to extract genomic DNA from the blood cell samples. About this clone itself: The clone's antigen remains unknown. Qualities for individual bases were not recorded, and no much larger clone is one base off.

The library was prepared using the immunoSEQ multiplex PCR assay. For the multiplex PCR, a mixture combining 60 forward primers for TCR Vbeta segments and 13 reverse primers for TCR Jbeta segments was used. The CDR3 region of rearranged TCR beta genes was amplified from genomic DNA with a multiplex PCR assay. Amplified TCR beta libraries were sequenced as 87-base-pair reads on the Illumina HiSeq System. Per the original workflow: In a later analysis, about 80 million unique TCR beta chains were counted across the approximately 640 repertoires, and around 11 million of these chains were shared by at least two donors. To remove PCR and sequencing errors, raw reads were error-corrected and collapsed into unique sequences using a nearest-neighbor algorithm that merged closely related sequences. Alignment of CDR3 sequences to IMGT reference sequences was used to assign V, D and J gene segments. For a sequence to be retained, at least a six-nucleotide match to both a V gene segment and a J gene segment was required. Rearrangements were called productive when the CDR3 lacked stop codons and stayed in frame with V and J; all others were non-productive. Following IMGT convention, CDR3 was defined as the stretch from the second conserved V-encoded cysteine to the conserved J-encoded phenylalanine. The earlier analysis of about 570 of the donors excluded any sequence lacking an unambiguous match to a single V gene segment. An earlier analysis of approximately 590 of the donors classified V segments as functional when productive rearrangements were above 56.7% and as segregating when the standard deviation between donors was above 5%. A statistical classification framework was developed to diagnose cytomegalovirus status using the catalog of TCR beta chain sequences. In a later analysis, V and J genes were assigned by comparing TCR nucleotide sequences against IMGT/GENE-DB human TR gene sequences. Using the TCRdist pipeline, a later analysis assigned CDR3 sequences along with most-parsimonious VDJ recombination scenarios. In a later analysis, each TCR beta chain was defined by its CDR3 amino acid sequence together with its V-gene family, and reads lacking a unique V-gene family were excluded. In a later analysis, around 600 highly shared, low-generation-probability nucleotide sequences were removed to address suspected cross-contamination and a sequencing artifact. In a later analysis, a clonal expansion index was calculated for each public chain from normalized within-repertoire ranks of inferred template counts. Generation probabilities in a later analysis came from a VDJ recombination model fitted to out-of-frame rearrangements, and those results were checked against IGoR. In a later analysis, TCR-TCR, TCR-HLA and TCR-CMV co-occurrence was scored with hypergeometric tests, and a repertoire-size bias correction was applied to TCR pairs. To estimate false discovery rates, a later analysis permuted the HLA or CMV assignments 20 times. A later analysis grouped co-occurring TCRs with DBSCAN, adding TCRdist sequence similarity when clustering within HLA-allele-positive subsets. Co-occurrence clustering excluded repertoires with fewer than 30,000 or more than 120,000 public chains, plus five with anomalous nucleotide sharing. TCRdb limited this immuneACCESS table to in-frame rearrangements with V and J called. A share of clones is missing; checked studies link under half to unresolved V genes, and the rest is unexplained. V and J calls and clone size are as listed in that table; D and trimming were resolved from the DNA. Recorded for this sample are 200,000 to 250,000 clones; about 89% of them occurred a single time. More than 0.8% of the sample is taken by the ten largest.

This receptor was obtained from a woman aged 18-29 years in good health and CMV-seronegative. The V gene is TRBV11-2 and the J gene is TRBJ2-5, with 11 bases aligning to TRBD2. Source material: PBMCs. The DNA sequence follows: TGTGCCAGCAGCTTTAGGGTAGCGGGGGGGCCCAGCCGGGAGACCCAGTACTTC. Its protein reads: CASSFRVAGGPSRETQYF.